This T cell receptor beta chain stems from a study of T-cell reconstitution after alpha-beta-depleted transplantation in children. General study findings and limits: T cells produced anew were the main source of T-cell counts and diversity one year after transplant. Reportedly, alpha-beta T cells present about two months post-transplant originated from several hundred expanded clones of graft origin.

As for this clonotype: Its target is unknown.

For TCRbeta, the library was prepared with unique molecular identifiers. TCRdb re-called the PCR reads through MiXCR, storing one row per CDR3 protein. Here the sample spans about 980,000 distinct CDR3 sequences, about 30% being singletons. The CDR3 runs to 13 residues. The V gene lost 2 bases and the J gene lost 7 bases, with 10 bases spanning the gap. Germline V gene sequence: CDR1 SGHTA, CDR2 FQGNSA. The genes are TRBV7-2 and TRBJ2-3; D unclear. The material sequenced was PBMCs, mostly from graft donor cells, taken 360 days after TCRalphabeta/CD19-depleted stem cell transplant. The origin of this receptor is a boy under two years old who had a stem cell transplant for SCID, so the T cells may come from the graft donor. The CDR3 bases are TGTGCCAGCAGCTTACGAGCAAGGAATACGCAGTATTTT. This gives the protein CASSLRARNTQYF. Variable domain in full (rest from reference TRBV7-2 and TRBJ2-3): GAGVSQSPSNKVTEKGKDVELRCDPISGHTALYWYRQSLGQGLEFLIYFQGNSAPDKSGLPSDRFSAERTGGSVSTLTIQRTQQEDSAVYLCASSLRARNTQYFGPGTRLTVL.